This T cell receptor beta chain was captured in a study of blood T cell repertoires in COVID-19. CDR3 length equals 14 residues. CDR1 LNHDA and CDR2 SQIVND come from the germline V gene (reference sequence). Deletions cut 8 bases from V and 7 bases from J, with 18 bases between. Sequencing used immunoSEQ multiplex PCR; TCRdb keeps in-frame clones, though not all of them. The sample consists of under 300,000 clones, 75% to 90% of them appearing once. Sequencing used peripheral blood. V and J are TRBV19 and TRBJ2-1; D not resolved. The sequence was obtained from an older woman with active or convalescent COVID-19. CDR3 protein: CASQRSQQRNEQFF. CDR3 nucleotides: TGTGCCAGTCAACGGAGCCAGCAACGGAATGAGCAGTTCTTC.